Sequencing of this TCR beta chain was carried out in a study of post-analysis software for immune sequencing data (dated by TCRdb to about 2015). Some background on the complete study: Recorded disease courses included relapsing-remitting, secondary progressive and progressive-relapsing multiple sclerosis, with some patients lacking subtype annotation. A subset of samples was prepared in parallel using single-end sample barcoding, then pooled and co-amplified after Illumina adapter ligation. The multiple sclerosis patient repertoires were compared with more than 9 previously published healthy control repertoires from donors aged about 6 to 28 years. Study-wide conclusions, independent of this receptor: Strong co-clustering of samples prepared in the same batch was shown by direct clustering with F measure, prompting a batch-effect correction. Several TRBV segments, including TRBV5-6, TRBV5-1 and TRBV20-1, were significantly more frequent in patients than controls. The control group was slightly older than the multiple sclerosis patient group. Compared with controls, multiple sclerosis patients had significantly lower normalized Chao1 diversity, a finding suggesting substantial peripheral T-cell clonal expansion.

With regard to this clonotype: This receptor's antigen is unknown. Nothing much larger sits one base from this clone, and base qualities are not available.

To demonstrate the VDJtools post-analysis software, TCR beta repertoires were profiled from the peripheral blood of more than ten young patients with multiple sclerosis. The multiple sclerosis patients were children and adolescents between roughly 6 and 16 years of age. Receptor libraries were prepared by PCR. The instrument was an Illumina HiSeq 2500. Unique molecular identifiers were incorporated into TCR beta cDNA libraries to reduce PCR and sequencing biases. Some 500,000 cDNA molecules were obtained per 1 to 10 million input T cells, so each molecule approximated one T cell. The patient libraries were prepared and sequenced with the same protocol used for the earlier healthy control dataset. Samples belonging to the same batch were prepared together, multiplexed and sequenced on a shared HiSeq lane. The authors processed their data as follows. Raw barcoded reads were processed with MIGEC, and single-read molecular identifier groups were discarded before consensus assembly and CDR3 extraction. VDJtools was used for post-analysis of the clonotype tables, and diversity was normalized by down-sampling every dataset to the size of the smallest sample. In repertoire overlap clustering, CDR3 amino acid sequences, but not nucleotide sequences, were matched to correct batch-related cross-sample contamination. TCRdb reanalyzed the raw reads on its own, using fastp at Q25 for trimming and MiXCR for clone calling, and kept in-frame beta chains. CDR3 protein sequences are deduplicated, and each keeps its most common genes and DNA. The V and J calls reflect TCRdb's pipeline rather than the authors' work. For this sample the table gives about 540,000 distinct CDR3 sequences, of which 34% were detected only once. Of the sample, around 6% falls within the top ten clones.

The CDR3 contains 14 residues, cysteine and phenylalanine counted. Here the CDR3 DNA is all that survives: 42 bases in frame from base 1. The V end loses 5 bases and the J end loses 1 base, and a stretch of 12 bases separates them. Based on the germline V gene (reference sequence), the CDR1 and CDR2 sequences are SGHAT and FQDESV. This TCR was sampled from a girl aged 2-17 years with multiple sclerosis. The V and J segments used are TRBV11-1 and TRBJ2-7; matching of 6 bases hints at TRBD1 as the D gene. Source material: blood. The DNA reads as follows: TGTGCCAGCAGCAAGGACAGCACTTCCTACGAGCAGTACTTC. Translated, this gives CASSKDSTSYEQYF.